The entry below describes one T cell receptor (beta chain). Its antigen has not been determined. The data were taken from a study of CXCR3-negative and CXCR3-positive naive CD8 T cells (dated by TCRdb to about 2019). Concerning the study at large: In total, some 150 million TRB reads were obtained, which works out to roughly 1.5 +/- 0.3 million reads per library. Naive subsets from five or six donors and memory cells from 3 donors were included in the TRBV-TRBJ cluster analysis. Data from about 10 donors, pooled across two independent experiments, went into the diversity and physicochemical repertoire analyses.

Data came from a NextSeq 550. The Human TCR Profiling Kit (MiLaboratory) was used to prepare UMI-labeled 5' RACE TRB cDNA libraries. The full amount of extracted RNA was used for cDNA synthesis, and the full amount of resulting cDNA was used for PCR amplification. Libraries were prepared in parallel with an identical number of PCR cycles. As for the original processing: MIGEC and MiXCR extracted about 50,000 +/- 10,000 unique UMI-labeled TRB cDNA molecules per library, requiring at least two reads per UMI. An average of approximately 40,000 +/- 10,000 functional in-frame TRB CDR3 nucleotide clonotypes without stop codons was found per library. After each sample was downsampled to 5000 UMI-labeled TRB molecules, VDJtools was used to calculate diversity metrics such as normalized Shannon-Wiener and Chao1. VDJtools computed clonotype-size-weighted physicochemical properties of the central five CDR3 residues: interaction energy, strength, volume and Kidera factor 4. The reads were reprocessed in TCRdb, with one entry per CDR3 protein sequence and no accompanying DNA. The V and J calls and clone size are TCRdb's, not the authors'. The sample's table covers roughly 86,000 distinct CDR3 sequences. About 1% of the sample is held by the ten biggest clonotypes.

What the authors observed across the whole study: Both naive subsets had comparably high repertoire diversity, while memory CD8+ T cells had much lower repertoire diversity. CXCR3 expression partially decreased after cryopreservation, so most assays used freshly isolated PBMCs. Compared with CXCR3-negative naive cells, CXCR3-positive naive cells had TRB CDR3s with higher hydrophobicity (lower Kidera factor 4), lower energy, and higher strength and volume indices. Similar TRBV-TRBJ usage was shown by naive CXCR3-negative and CXCR3-positive cells from the same donor, whereas distinct patterns were shown by memory cells. Because surface CD5, which is linked to self-reactivity in mice, was comparable between the naive subsets, TCR interaction strength was also inferred from TRB CDR3 physicochemical properties.

For every CD8+ T cell subset, fewer than 350,000 cells were flow-sorted straight into RLT lysis buffer, and each subset was sorted in triplicate. To keep memory contaminants out, a stringent definition of naive CD8+ T cells was applied: CD45RO-CCR7+CD27+CD95-. Peripheral blood mononuclear cells were isolated from buffy coats by standard density gradient centrifugation. Naive CXCR3-negative and CXCR3-positive CD8+ T cells were flow-sorted on a FACSAria III. Total RNA was extracted from sorted cells with an RNeasy Mini Kit. From its cysteine to its phenylalanine, the CDR3 spans 13 amino acids. DNA is not recorded here. From a lookup of the germline V gene (reference sequence), CDR1 and CDR2 are MNHNY and SVGAGI.

This TCR was sampled from a human donor in good health. Some clones in this sample may be carry-over from other donors' samples. The V and J segments used are TRBV6-6 and TRBJ1-1. The specimen was naive CXCR3- CD8+ T cells from blood. Sample cell subset or site, as interpreted from the label and publication: CD45RO-CCR7+CD27+CD95- naive CD8+ T cells lacking CXCR3 (TNR3-). CDR3 protein: CASSYGSRTEAFF.